The source of this T cell receptor (beta chain) is a study of T-cell reconstitution after alpha-beta-depleted transplantation in children. There are 15 residues in the CDR3. Germline V gene sequence: CDR1 SGHAT, CDR2 FQNNGV. V lost 5 bases, J lost 5 bases, and 16 bases lay in between. The authors prepared the TCRbeta library with unique molecular identifiers. One entry per CDR3 protein, called by TCRdb with MiXCR from the PCR reads. The repertoire holds around 360,000 distinct CDR3 sequences, with around 10% as singletons. This specimen was PBMCs from the stem cell graft donor, taken from the stem cell graft. This clonotype originated in a human donor who donated a stem cell graft to a child with acute lymphoblastic leukemia. V gene TRBV11-2 combines with J gene TRBJ2-1; a weak D match, TRBD2 (5 bases). The CDR3 DNA reads TGTGCCAGCAGCCAATCTCGGACGGGAAACAATGAGCAGTTCTTC. Protein: CASSQSRTGNNEQFF. Based on the CDR3 plus reference TRBV11-2 and TRBJ2-1, the full variable domain is EAGVAQSPRYKIIEKRQSVAFWCNPISGHATLYWYQQILGQGPKLLIQFQNNGVVDDSQLPKDRFSAERLKGVDSTLKIQPAKLEDSAVYLCASSQSRTGNNEQFFGPGTRLTVL.